The clone carrying this T cell receptor (beta chain) was seen at least ten times. Its target is unknown. TCRbeta library construction was performed incorporating unique molecular identifiers. MiXCR, applied by TCRdb to the PCR reads, yields one record per CDR3 protein. This sample yields about 200,000 distinct CDR3 sequences, of which approximately 6% are seen a single time; roughly 4.8% belongs to the top ten. The V end was cut by 10 bases, the J end by 0 bases, with 16 bases between. The germline V gene has CDR1 SEHNR and CDR2 FQNEAQ (reference sequence). The CDR3 consists of 14 residues. The sample originates from a study of T-cell reconstitution after alpha-beta-depleted transplantation in children. Whole-study results and caveats: Diversity and T-cell counts at one year after transplant derived mostly from new T cells.

This clonotype was sampled from a girl in the first two years of life with combined immunodeficiency, due to receive a stem cell transplant. The sequencing used PBMCs, collected before TCRalphabeta/CD19-depleted stem cell transplant. V and J are TRBV7-9 and TRBJ2-7; perhaps TRBD1 as D (5 bases). CDR3 nucleotide sequence: TGTGCCACCCAAGCGACAGATTCCTCCTACGAGCAGTACTTC. As protein: CATQATDSSYEQYF.